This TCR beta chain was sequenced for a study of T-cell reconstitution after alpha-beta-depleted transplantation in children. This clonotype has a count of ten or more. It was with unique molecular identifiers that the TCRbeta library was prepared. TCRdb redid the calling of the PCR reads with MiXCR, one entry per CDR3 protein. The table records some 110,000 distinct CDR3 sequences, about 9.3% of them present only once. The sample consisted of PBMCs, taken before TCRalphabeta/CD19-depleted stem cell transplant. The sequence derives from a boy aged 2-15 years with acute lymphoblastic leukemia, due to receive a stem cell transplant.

The CDR3 coding sequence is TGCAGTGCTAGACCTAGGGGGTCCTACGAGCAGTACTTC. The encoded protein is CSARPRGSYEQYF. This rearrangement joins TRBV20-1 to TRBJ2-7; a possible D gene is TRBD1 (6 bases). The CDR3 has 13 residues. Germline assignment: CDR1 DFQATT and CDR2 SNEGSKA (reference sequence). Trimming took off 2 bases at V and 1 base at J, with 9 bases between the two ends.